This TCR beta chain was retrieved from a study of shared clonotypes between healthy human individuals. The table came from immunoSEQ multiplex PCR; TCRdb's copy has only in-frame clones and leaves some out. The sample includes about 2.3 million clones, 85% to 95% of them seen just once. The trim removed 4 bases at V and 8 bases at J, leaving 8 bases unmatched. CDR1 and CDR2 (germline): MNHEY, SMNVEV (reference sequence). The CDR3 is 15 amino acids. This receptor was obtained from a young man in good health. Some clones in this sample may be carry-over from other donors' samples. The sequenced sample was naive CD4+ T cells from PBMCs. Subset in this sample: CD45RA+ positively selected. This sequence joins TRBV27 and TRBJ1-2, with TRBD1 matching 12 bases. The CDR3 reads CASSSRDRGHSGYTF. CDR3 in DNA: TGTGCCAGCAGTTCACGGGACAGGGGGCATTCGGGCTACACCTTC.